The rows below give T cell receptor beta chains drawn from one sample of a study of cytomegalovirus exposure and HLA in healthy donors. The method was immunoSEQ multiplex PCR; TCRdb's version includes in-frame clones alone and lacks a portion of them. The sample carries about 190,000 clones, roughly 80% recorded once. Sequenced material: PBMCs. The source of these receptors is a woman in her twenties or thirties in good health and CMV-seropositive. The CDR3 runs from the conserved cysteine through the conserved F or W. Fields, in order: CDR3 protein, D gene, J gene, V gene. A D gene is named only where the DNA matches it firmly.

CDR3aa: CASSWGQTNTEAFF; d_gene: TRBD1; j_gene: TRBJ1-1; v_gene: TRBV7-8
CDR3aa: CASSQPTGGVNTGELFF; d_gene: .; j_gene: TRBJ2-2; v_gene: TRBV4-1
CDR3aa: CASGHRRESKNIQYF; d_gene: .; j_gene: TRBJ2-4; v_gene: TRBV12-5
CDR3aa: CATWTGLPSGANVLTF; d_gene: TRBD1; j_gene: TRBJ2-6; v_gene: TRBV28
CDR3aa: CASSAGVSGEQYF; d_gene: .; j_gene: TRBJ2-7; v_gene: TRBV6-4
CDR3aa: CASSLFSGSGDTQYF; d_gene: TRBD2; j_gene: TRBJ2-3; v_gene: TRBV5-6
CDR3aa: CASSFFSGSTGELFF; d_gene: .; j_gene: TRBJ2-2; v_gene: TRBV28
CDR3aa: CASSFRRETYEQYF; d_gene: TRBD2; j_gene: TRBJ2-7; v_gene: TRBV28
CDR3aa: CASSFGSNTEAFF; d_gene: .; j_gene: TRBJ1-1; v_gene: TRBV5-5
CDR3aa: CASSKRGGRASYNEQFF; d_gene: TRBD2; j_gene: TRBJ2-1; v_gene: TRBV10-2
CDR3aa: CASSWGQADGETQYF; d_gene: .; j_gene: TRBJ2-5; v_gene: TRBV5-1
CDR3aa: CASITNTGELFF; d_gene: .; j_gene: TRBJ2-2; v_gene: TRBV6-5
CDR3aa: CSSSFNNEQFF; d_gene: .; j_gene: TRBJ2-1; v_gene: TRBV7-9
CDR3aa: CASSRGTSGRNGETQYF; d_gene: TRBD2; j_gene: TRBJ2-5; v_gene: TRBV5-1
CDR3aa: CASSPGTANTGELFF; d_gene: TRBD1; j_gene: TRBJ2-2; v_gene: TRBV18
CDR3aa: CASSPGGYTGELFF; d_gene: TRBD2; j_gene: TRBJ2-2; v_gene: TRBV6-5
CDR3aa: CASSELSQGNYGYTF; d_gene: .; j_gene: TRBJ1-2; v_gene: TRBV21-1
CDR3aa: CASTGLVFEQFF; d_gene: TRBD2; j_gene: TRBJ2-1; v_gene: TRBV28
CDR3aa: CASSTDRGGSQPQHF; d_gene: TRBD1; j_gene: TRBJ1-5; v_gene: TRBV6-5
CDR3aa: CASSEAAGTGVSTDTQYF; d_gene: .; j_gene: TRBJ2-3; v_gene: TRBV2
CDR3aa: CASSSGTGFTDTQYF; d_gene: TRBD1; j_gene: TRBJ2-3; v_gene: TRBV5-6
CDR3aa: CASSEYQGATEAFF; d_gene: TRBD1; j_gene: TRBJ1-1; v_gene: TRBV25-1
CDR3aa: CASAGGRAEDTQYF; d_gene: TRBD2; j_gene: TRBJ2-3; v_gene: TRBV7-9
CDR3aa: CASRRGGAPEQYF; d_gene: .; j_gene: TRBJ2-7; v_gene: TRBV28
CDR3aa: CASSNDRGRDGYTF; d_gene: TRBD1; j_gene: TRBJ1-2; v_gene: TRBV5-4
CDR3aa: CASSADRGLGGNQPQHF; d_gene: TRBD1; j_gene: TRBJ1-5; v_gene: TRBV11-1
CDR3aa: CASSLFMAGDEQFF; d_gene: .; j_gene: TRBJ2-1; v_gene: TRBV27
CDR3aa: CASSQDFRKGANTGELFF; d_gene: .; j_gene: TRBJ2-2; v_gene: TRBV14
CDR3aa: CASSFNPGGGSEQFF; d_gene: TRBD2; j_gene: TRBJ2-1; v_gene: TRBV5-5
CDR3aa: CASSLGGVNTEAFF; d_gene: .; j_gene: TRBJ1-1; v_gene: TRBV5-1
CDR3aa: CASSLQQGSYEQYF; d_gene: .; j_gene: TRBJ2-7; v_gene: TRBV5-1
CDR3aa: CASSFAGSHEQYF; d_gene: .; j_gene: TRBJ2-7; v_gene: TRBV5-4
CDR3aa: CASSVYPGETQYF; d_gene: .; j_gene: TRBJ2-5; v_gene: TRBV6-1
CDR3aa: CASSAETVNTEAFF; d_gene: .; j_gene: TRBJ1-1; v_gene: TRBV2
CDR3aa: CASSRDITTGANVLTF; d_gene: .; j_gene: TRBJ2-6; v_gene: TRBV2
CDR3aa: CASSRDTLVNGELFF; d_gene: .; j_gene: TRBJ2-2; v_gene: TRBV6-1
CDR3aa: CASRPQVISGNTIYF; d_gene: .; j_gene: TRBJ1-3; v_gene: TRBV19
CDR3aa: CASRTSGVSYEQYF; d_gene: TRBD2; j_gene: TRBJ2-7; v_gene: TRBV11-2
CDR3aa: CASSLGNRGGETQYF; d_gene: .; j_gene: TRBJ2-5; v_gene: TRBV27